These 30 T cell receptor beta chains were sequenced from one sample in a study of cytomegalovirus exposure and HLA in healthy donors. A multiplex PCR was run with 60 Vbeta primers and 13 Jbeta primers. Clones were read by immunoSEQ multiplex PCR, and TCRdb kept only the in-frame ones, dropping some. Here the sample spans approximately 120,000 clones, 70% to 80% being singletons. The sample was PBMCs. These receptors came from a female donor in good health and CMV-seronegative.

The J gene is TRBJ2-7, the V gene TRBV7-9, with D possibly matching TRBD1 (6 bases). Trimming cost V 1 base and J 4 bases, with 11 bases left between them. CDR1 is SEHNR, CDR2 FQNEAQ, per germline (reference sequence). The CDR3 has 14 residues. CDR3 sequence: CASSLVGGQYEQYF. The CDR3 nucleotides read TGTGCCAGCAGCTTAGTAGGGGGTCAATACGAGCAGTACTTC. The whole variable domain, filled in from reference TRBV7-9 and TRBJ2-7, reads DTGVSQNPRHKITKRGQNVTFRCDPISEHNRLYWYRQTLGQGPEFLTYFQNEAQLEKSRLLSDRFSAERPKGSFSTLEIQRTEQGDSAMYLCASSLVGGQYEQYFGPGTRLTVT.

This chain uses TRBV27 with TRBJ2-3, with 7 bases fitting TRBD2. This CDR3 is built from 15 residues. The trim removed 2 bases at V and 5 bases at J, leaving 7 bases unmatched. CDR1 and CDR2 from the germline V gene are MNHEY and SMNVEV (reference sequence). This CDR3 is CASSLRRGNGDTQYF. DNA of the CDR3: TGTGCCAGCAGTTTAAGGCGGGGGAATGGAGATACGCAGTATTTT.

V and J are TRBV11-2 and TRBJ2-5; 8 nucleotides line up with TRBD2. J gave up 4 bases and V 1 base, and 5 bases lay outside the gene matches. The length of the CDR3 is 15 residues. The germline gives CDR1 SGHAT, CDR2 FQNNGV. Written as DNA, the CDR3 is TGTGCCAGCAGCTTAGGGGTCGGGGGGGGAGAGACCCAGTACTTC. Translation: CASSLGVGGGETQYF.

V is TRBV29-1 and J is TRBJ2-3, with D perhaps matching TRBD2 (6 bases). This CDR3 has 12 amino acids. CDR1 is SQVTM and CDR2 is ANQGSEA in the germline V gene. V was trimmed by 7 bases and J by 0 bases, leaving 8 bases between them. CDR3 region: CSGGVSTDTQYF. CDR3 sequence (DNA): TGCAGCGGGGGGGTTAGCACAGATACGCAGTATTTT.

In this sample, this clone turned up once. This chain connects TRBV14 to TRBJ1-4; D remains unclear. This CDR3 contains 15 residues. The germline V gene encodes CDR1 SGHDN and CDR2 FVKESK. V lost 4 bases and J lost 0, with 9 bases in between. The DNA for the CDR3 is TGTGCCAGCAGCCCTCGGGTTGCAACTAATGAAAAACTGTTTTTT. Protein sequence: CASSPRVATNEKLFF.

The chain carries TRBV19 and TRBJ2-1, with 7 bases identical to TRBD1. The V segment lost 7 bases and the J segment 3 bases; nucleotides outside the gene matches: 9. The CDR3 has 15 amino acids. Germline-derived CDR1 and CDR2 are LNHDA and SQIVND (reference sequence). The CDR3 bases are TGTGCCAGTAAAGACAGGGTTTATGACTACAATGAGCAGTTCTTC. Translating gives CASKDRVYDYNEQFF.

The CDR3 sequence is CASRTTGGMNTEAFF. The CDR3 DNA follows: TGTGCCAGCAGAACGACGGGGGGCATGAACACTGAAGCTTTCTTT. V is TRBV25-1 and J is TRBJ1-1; D is possibly TRBD1 (6 bases). The CDR3 sequence is 15 residues long. Trimming left V 6 bases short and J 0 bases short, with 14 bases between. Germline-derived CDR1 and CDR2 are MGHDK and SYGVNS.

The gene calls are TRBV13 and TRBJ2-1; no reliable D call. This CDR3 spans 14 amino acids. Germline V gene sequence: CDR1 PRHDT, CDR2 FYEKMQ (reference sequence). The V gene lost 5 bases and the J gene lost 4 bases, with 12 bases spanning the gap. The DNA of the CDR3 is TGTGCCAGCAGCGACGAGACTGTGTACAATGAGCAGTTCTTC. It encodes CASSDETVYNEQFF.

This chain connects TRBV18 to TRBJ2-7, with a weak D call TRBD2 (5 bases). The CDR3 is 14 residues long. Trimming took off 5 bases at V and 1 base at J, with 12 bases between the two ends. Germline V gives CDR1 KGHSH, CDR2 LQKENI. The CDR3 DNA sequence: TGTGCCAGCTCAGGTACTAGGAATTCCTACGAGCAGTACTTC. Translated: CASSGTRNSYEQYF.

In DNA form, the CDR3 reads TGTGCCAGCAGCCCTAGTGGGGGGGCGATTAACTACGAGCAGTACTTC. Translating it yields CASSPSGGAINYEQYF. The chain carries TRBV9 and TRBJ2-7; the D gene is possibly TRBD2 (7 bases). The germline gives CDR1 SGDLS, CDR2 YYNGEE. The CDR3 sequence is 16 residues long. The V gene lost 4 bases and the J gene lost 3 bases, with 20 bases spanning the gap.

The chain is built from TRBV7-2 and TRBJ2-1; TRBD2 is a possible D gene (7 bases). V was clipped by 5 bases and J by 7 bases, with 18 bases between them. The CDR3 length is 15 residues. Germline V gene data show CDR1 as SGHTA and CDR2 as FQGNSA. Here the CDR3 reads CASSPWGGANNEQFF. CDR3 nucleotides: TGTGCCAGCAGCCCTTGGGGGGGGGCCAATAATGAGCAGTTCTTC.

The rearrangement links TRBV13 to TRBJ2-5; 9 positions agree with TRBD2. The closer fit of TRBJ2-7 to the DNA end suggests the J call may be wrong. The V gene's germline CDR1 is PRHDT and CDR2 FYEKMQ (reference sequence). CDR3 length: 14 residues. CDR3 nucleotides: TGTGCCAGCAGCCGGGGCGGGGGGGCTTACGAGCAGTACTTC. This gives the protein CASSRGGGAYEQYF.

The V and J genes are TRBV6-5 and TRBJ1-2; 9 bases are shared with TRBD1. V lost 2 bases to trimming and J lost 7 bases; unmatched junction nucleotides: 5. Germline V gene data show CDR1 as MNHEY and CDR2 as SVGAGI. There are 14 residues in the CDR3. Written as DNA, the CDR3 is TGTGCCAGCAGTTACGACACAGGGGGCTCTGGCTACACCTTC. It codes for CASSYDTGGSGYTF.

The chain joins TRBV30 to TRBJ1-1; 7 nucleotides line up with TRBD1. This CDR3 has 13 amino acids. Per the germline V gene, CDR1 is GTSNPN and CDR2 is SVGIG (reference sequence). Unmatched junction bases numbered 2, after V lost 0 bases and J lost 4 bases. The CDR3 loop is CAWSVYRGTEAFF. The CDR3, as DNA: TGTGCCTGGAGTGTCTACAGGGGCACTGAAGCTTTCTTT. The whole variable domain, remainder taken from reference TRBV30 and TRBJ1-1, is SQTIHQWPATLVQPVGSPLSLECTVEGTSNPNLYWYRQAAGRGLQLLFYSVGIGQISSEVPQNLSASRPQDRQFILSSKKLLLSDSGFYLCAWSVYRGTEAFFGQGTRLTVV.

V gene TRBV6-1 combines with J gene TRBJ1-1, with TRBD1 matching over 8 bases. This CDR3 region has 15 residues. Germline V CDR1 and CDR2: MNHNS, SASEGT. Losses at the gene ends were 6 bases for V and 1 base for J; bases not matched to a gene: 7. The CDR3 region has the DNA TGTGCCAGCAGGGACAGGGCGAGGGAGAACACTGAAGCTTTCTTT. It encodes CASRDRARENTEAFF.

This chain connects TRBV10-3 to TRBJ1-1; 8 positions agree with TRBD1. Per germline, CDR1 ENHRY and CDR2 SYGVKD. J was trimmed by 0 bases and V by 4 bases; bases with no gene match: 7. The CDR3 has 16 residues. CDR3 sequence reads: CAISAIQGAVNTEAFF. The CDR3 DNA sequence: TGTGCCATCAGTGCAATTCAGGGGGCTGTGAACACTGAAGCTTTCTTT.

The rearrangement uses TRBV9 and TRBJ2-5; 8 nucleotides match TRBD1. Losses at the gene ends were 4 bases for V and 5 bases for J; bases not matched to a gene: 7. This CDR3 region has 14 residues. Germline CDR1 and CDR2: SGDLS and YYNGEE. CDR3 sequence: CASSLGQGRETQYF. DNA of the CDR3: TGTGCCAGCAGCCTAGGACAGGGCAGGGAGACCCAGTACTTC.

DNA for the CDR3: TGTGCCAGTAGTACAATAGCGGGGGGGAACACCGGGGAGCTGTTTTTT. Translated: CASSTIAGGNTGELFF. This chain joins TRBV19 and TRBJ2-2; 10 bases fit TRBD2. V lost 4 bases and J lost 1; bases outside the gene matches: 3. The CDR3 loop spans 16 amino acids. Germline values: CDR1 LNHDA, CDR2 SQIVND (reference sequence).

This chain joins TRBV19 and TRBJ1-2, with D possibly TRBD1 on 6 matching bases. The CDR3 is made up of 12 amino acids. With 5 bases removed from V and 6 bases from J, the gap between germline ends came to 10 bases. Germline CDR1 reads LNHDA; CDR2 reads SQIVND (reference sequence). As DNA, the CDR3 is TGTGCCAGTAGTGGAAGGACAGATGGCTACACCTTC. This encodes CASSGRTDGYTF.

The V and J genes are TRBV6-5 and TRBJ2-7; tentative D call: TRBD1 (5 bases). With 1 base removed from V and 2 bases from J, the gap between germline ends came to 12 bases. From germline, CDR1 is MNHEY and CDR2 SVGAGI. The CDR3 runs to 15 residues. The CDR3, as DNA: TGTGCCAGCAGTTACTTTTTCCAGGGAACCTACGAGCAGTACTTC. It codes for CASSYFFQGTYEQYF.

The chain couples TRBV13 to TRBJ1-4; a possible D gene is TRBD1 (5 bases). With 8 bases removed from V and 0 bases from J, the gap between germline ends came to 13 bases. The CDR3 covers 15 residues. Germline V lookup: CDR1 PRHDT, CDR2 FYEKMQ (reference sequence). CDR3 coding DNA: TGTGCCAGCCGGCGGTGGGGCGCAACTAATGAAAAACTGTTTTTT. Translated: CASRRWGATNEKLFF.

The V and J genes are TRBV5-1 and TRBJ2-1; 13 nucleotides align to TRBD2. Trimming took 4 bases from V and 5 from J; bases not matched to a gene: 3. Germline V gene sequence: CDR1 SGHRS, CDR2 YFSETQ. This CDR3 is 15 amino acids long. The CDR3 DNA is TGCGCCAGCAGCCCTGGGACTAGCGGGGACAATGAGCAGTTCTTC. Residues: CASSPGTSGDNEQFF.

The CDR3 nucleotides read TGTGCCAGCAGCCACAAAACTACAGGGGTCGAGCAGTACTTC. Translated: CASSHKTTGVEQYF. The V and J genes are TRBV7-9 and TRBJ2-7; 7 nucleotides agree with TRBD1. Germline CDR1 SEHNR, CDR2 FQNEAQ (reference sequence). J was trimmed by 6 bases and V by 5 bases; bases with no gene match: 10. The CDR3 runs to 14 residues.

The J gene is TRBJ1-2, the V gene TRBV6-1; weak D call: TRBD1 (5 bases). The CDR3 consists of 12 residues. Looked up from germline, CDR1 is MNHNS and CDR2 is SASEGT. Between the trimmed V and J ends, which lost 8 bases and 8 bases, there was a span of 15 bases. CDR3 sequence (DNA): TGTGCCAGCCAAATGGCGGGGGGAGGCTACACCTTC. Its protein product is CASQMAGGGYTF.

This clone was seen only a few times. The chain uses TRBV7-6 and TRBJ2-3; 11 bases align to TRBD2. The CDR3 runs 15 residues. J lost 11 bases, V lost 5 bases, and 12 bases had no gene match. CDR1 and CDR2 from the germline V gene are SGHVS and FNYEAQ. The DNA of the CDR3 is TGTGCCAGCAGCCCACTAGCGGGGGTCGGTGGGGAGCAGTATTTT. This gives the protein CASSPLAGVGGEQYF.

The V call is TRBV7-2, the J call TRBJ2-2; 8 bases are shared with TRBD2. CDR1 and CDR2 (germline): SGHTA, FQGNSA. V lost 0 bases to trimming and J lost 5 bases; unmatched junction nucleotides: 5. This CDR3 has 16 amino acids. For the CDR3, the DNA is TGTGCCAGCAGCTTAGCGACTTTAGCGGGGACCGGGGAGCTGTTTTTT. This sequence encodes CASSLATLAGTGELFF.

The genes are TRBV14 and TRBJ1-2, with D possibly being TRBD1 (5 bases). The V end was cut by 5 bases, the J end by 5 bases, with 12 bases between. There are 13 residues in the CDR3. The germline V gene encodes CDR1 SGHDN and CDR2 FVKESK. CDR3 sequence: CASSLQVKYGYTF. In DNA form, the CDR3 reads TGTGCCAGCAGCTTACAGGTCAAGTATGGCTACACCTTC.

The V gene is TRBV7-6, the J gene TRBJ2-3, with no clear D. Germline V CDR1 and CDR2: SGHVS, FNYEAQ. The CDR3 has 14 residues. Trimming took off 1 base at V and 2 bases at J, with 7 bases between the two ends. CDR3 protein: CASSLGLITDTQYF. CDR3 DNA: TGTGCCAGCAGCTTAGGACTTATCACAGATACGCAGTATTTT.

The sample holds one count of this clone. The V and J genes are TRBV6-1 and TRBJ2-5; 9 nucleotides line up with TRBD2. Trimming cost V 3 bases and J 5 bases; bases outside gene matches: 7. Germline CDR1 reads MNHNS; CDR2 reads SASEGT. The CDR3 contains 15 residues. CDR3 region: CASSDEGLAWETQYF. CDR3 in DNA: TGTGCCAGCAGTGACGAGGGACTAGCCTGGGAGACCCAGTACTTC.

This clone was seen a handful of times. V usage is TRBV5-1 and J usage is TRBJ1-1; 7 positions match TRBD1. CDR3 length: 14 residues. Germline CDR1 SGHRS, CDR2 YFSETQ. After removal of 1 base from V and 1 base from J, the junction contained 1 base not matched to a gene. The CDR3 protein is CASSLRQGNTEAFF. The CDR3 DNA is TGCGCCAGCAGCTTGAGACAGGGGAACACTGAAGCTTTCTTT.